This TCR beta chain derives from a study of blood T cell repertoires in COVID-19. Looking at the study overall: Material from acute and convalescent COVID-19 was sourced from the United States, Italy and Spain. T cells, B-cell-depleted T cells, or PBMCs supplied cDNA or gDNA.

Germline CDR1 and CDR2: LNHDA and SQIVND (reference sequence). CDR3 size: 15 residues. The V and J ends lost 5 bases and 6 bases respectively, with 17 bases between them. Per the original data handling: It was from reference gene primer amplification that nucleated cell counts were estimated. This table comes from immunoSEQ multiplex PCR, and its TCRdb copy is limited to in-frame clones, with some not included. The DNA gave D and trimming, while V, J and clone size come from that table. The sample includes more than 90,000 clones, less than 85% of them seen just once. The sequence derives from a human donor in a cohort sampled during active COVID-19. Sequenced input: peripheral blood. The V and J genes are TRBV19 and TRBJ1-5; no definite D call. The CDR3 loop reads CASSAADGFGQPQHF. The DNA for the CDR3 is TGTGCCAGTAGTGCTGCGGATGGCTTTGGTCAGCCCCAGCATTTT.